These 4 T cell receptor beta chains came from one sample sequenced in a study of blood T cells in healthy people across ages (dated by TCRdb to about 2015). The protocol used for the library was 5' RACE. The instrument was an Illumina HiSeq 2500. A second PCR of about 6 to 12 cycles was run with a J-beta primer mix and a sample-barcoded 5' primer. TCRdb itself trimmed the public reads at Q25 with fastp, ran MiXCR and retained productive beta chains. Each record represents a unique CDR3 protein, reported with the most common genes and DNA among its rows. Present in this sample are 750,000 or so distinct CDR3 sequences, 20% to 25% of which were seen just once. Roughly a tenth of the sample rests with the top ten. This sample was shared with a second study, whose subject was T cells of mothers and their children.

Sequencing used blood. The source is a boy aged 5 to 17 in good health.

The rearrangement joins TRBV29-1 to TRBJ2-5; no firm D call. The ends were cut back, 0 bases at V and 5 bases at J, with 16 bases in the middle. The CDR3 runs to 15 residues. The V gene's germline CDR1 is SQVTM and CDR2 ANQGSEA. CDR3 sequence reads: CSVEDLGGDTETQYF. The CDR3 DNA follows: TGCAGCGTTGAAGATCTAGGTGGAGATACGGAGACCCAGTACTTC.

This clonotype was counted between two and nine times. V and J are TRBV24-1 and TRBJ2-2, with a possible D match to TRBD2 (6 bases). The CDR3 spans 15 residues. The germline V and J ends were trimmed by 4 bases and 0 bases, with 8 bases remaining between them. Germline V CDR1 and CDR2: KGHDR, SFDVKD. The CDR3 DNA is TGTGCCACCAGTGACGGCGGGGCGAACACCGGGGAGCTGTTTTTT. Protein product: CATSDGGANTGELFF.

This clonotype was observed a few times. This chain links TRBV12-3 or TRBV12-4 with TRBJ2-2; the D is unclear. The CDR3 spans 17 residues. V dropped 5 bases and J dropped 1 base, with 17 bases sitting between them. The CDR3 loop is CASSPLTASENTGELFF. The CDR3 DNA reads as TGTGCCAGCAGTCCCCTTACCGCGAGCGAGAACACCGGGGAGCTGTTTTTT.

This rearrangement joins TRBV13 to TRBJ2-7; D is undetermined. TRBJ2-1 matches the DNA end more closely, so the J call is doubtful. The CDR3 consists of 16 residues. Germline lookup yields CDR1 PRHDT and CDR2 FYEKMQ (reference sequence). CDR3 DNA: TGTGCCAGCAGCTTAGGAGTGACTTCCCCGGCCAATGAGCAGTTCTTC. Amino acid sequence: CASSLGVTSPANEQFF.